This is a list of T cell receptor beta chains from one sample in a study of blood T cell repertoires in COVID-19. Produced via immunoSEQ multiplex PCR; TCRdb's table is partial and in-frame only. Seen here are approximately 300,000 clones, 89% observed once, and the top ten hold approximately 4.7%. The sequenced material came from PBMCs or T cells enriched from blood (not recorded which). Every receptor here comes from a man aged 55 to 70 who had recovered from COVID-19. The CDR3 runs from the conserved cysteine through the conserved F or W. D genes are given only for firm matches. Clone size appears in some rows only: once, few, many, or a class for an expanded clone.

V,J,D,size,length,CDR3,DNA
TRBV28,TRBJ2-7,NA,NA,14,CASSFAESFAPPDF,TGTGCCAGCAGTTTCGCGGAAAGCTTTGCCCCTCCCGACTTC
TRBV5-1,TRBJ2-2,TRBD1,NA,15,CASETTGAGTGELFF,TGCGCCAGCGAAACTACAGGGGCAGGGACCGGGGAGCTGTTTTTT
TRBV25-1,TRBJ2-7,TRBD2,NA,17,CASSEQQGLAGLYEQYF,TGTGCCAGCAGTGAACAGCAGGGACTAGCGGGCTTGTACGAGCAGTACTTC
TRBV28,TRBJ2-7,NA,NA,16,CASTGDTRYTSIHWYF,TGTGCCAGCACTGGAGATACGCGGTACACGAGCATTCATTGGTACTTC
TRBV4-2,TRBJ2-2,NA,once,15,CASSRDFQNTGELFF,TGTGCCAGCAGCCGGGACTTTCAGAACACCGGGGAGCTGTTTTTT
TRBV23-1,TRBJ1-5,NA,once,15,CASSQSYQRNQPQHF,TGCGCCAGCAGTCAATCGTATCAGAGGAATCAGCCCCAGCATTTT
TRBV18,TRBJ2-5,NA,NA,15,CASSPPVAGWETQYF,TGTGCCAGCTCACCACCGGTCGCGGGGTGGGAGACCCAGTACTTC
TRBV27,TRBJ2-1,TRBD2,NA,16,CASRTIRASGPNEQFF,TGTGCCAGCCGTACTATCCGGGCTAGCGGGCCCAATGAGCAGTTCTTC
TRBV18,TRBJ2-3,TRBD2,once,14,CASSSSGRTDTQYF,TGTGCCAGCTCGTCTAGCGGGAGGACAGATACGCAGTATTTT
TRBV28,TRBJ1-1,TRBD1,NA,14,CASSSGTGYSEAFF,TGTGCCAGCAGTTCTGGGACAGGGTATTCTGAAGCTTTCTTT
TRBV27,TRBJ2-1,NA,NA,14,CASSFLLELNEQFF,TGTGCCAGCAGTTTCCTACTAGAATTGAATGAGCAGTTCTTC
TRBV19,TRBJ2-3,NA,NA,16,CASSIKAVRATDTQYF,TGTGCCAGTAGTATAAAGGCAGTGCGGGCCACAGATACGCAGTATTTT
TRBV3-1/TRBV3-2,TRBJ2-1,TRBD2,NA,15,CASSHLAGGGNEQFF,TGTGCCAGCAGCCATTTAGCGGGAGGGGGGAATGAGCAGTTCTTC
TRBV28,TRBJ2-5,NA,NA,15,CASSAATFVAETQYF,TGTGCCAGCAGTGCTGCGACTTTTGTTGCAGAGACCCAGTACTTC
TRBV21-1,TRBJ2-1,NA,NA,16,CASSKGQGAPYNEQFF,TGTGCCAGCAGCAAGGGACAGGGGGCTCCCTACAATGAGCAGTTCTTC
TRBV28,TRBJ1-5,TRBD1,few,17,CASSPLGRGRSGQPQHF,TGTGCCAGCAGCCCCTTGGGCAGGGGGCGATCGGGCCAGCCCCAGCATTTT
TRBV28,TRBJ2-7,NA,NA,15,CASSLHGGDSYEQYF,TGTGCCAGCAGCCTCCACGGAGGGGACTCCTACGAGCAGTACTTC
TRBV9,TRBJ2-5,NA,NA,13,CASSATVQETQYF,TGTGCCAGCAGCGCGACAGTTCAAGAGACCCAGTACTTC
TRBV3-1/TRBV3-2,TRBJ1-3,TRBD1,NA,14,CASKTGTTGNTIYF,TGTGCCAGCAAGACAGGGACCACTGGAAACACCATATATTTT
TRBV7-9,TRBJ2-2,NA,NA,18,CASSLRDARGFVTGELFF,TGTGCCAGCAGCTTACGGGATGCCCGAGGATTCGTCACCGGGGAGCTGTTTTTT
TRBV5-1,TRBJ2-7,TRBD1,NA,15,CASSYPRDSSYEQYF,TGCGCCAGCAGCTACCCCCGGGACAGCTCCTACGAGCAGTACTTC
TRBV3-1/TRBV3-2,TRBJ1-2,NA,NA,13,CASSKESGGGYTF,TGTGCCAGCAGCAAAGAGTCGGGGGGAGGCTACACCTTC
TRBV5-8,TRBJ1-5,TRBD1,NA,15,CASTTGQGYNQPQHF,TGTGCCAGCACTACGGGACAGGGGTACAATCAGCCCCAGCATTTT
TRBV15,TRBJ1-2,NA,once,15,CATSRDLGLTYGYTF,TGTGCCACCAGCAGAGACCTGGGGCTTACCTATGGCTACACCTTC
TRBV5-1,TRBJ2-2,TRBD2,NA,18,CASSSRLAGGPNTGELFF,TGCGCCAGCAGCTCCAGACTAGCGGGAGGGCCAAACACCGGGGAGCTGTTTTTT
TRBV10-1,TRBJ2-1,TRBD1,NA,14,CASSEGQGYNEQFF,TGCGCCAGCAGTGAGGGACAGGGGTACAATGAGCAGTTCTTC
TRBV6-1,TRBJ1-3,NA,NA,16,CASSGTHGSGGNTIYF,TGTGCCAGCAGTGGTACTCATGGGTCGGGTGGAAACACCATATATTTT
TRBV6-5,TRBJ2-3,NA,once,15,CASSTSFSGADTQYF,TGTGCCAGCAGTACCTCGTTTTCCGGAGCAGATACGCAGTATTTT
TRBV2,TRBJ2-4,NA,NA,16,CASSEMAWGAKNIQYF,TGTGCCAGCAGTGAAATGGCGTGGGGCGCCAAAAACATTCAGTACTTC
TRBV7-6,TRBJ2-1,NA,NA,18,CASSSLSPVGSSYNEQFF,TGTGCCAGCAGCTCATTGAGCCCCGTCGGGAGCTCCTACAATGAGCAGTTCTTC
TRBV7-2,TRBJ1-1,NA,once,15,CASSLAGALNTEAFF,TGTGCCAGCAGCTTAGCGGGGGCCTTGAACACTGAAGCTTTCTTT
TRBV5-4,TRBJ2-2,TRBD1,once,16,CASSSNRGQGTGELFF,TGTGCCAGCAGCTCCAACAGGGGACAGGGGACCGGGGAGCTGTTTTTT
TRBV11-3,TRBJ2-3,NA,once,15,CASSTTGTLTDTQYF,TGTGCCAGCAGCACAACAGGGACCCTCACAGATACGCAGTATTTT
TRBV3-1/TRBV3-2,TRBJ2-5,TRBD2,NA,17,CASSQDPPGLREETQYF,TGTGCCAGCAGCCAAGATCCGCCGGGACTAAGAGAAGAGACCCAGTACTTC
TRBV25-1,TRBJ1-2,TRBD1,NA,16,CASSAGQGLANYGYTF,TGTGCCAGCAGCGCCGGACAGGGGTTAGCTAACTATGGCTACACCTTC
TRBV29-1,TRBJ1-3,TRBD1,NA,16,CSVIPGQAVGGNTIYF,TGCAGCGTTATACCGGGACAGGCCGTAGGTGGAAACACCATATATTTT
TRBV29-1,TRBJ1-1,TRBD1,NA,13,CSGGQGGPTEAFF,TGCAGCGGCGGACAGGGAGGCCCCACTGAAGCTTTCTTT
TRBV28,TRBJ1-2,NA,NA,11,CASSFFSGYTF,TGTGCCAGCAGTTTTTTTAGTGGCTACACCTTC
TRBV5-1,TRBJ2-3,TRBD2,NA,16,CASSLSSGASTDTQYF,TGCGCCAGCAGCTTGTCTAGCGGGGCTAGCACAGATACGCAGTATTTT
TRBV6-5,TRBJ1-1,NA,few,14,CASRTTGMNTEAFF,TGTGCCAGCAGAACGACAGGCATGAACACTGAAGCTTTCTTT
TRBV5-1,TRBJ2-7,TRBD1,NA,14,CASSRQGAGYEQYF,TGCGCCAGCAGCCGACAGGGGGCTGGCTACGAGCAGTACTTC
TRBV7-9,TRBJ2-7,TRBD1,NA,15,CASSLVGTGDYEQYF,TGTGCCAGCAGCTTAGTTGGGACAGGGGACTACGAGCAGTACTTC
TRBV3-1/TRBV3-2,TRBJ2-2,TRBD2,NA,16,CASSQLGGTFTGELFF,TGTGCCAGCAGCCAGTTGGGGGGGACGTTCACCGGGGAGCTGTTTTTT
TRBV7-9,TRBJ2-5,TRBD1,once,16,CASSTPGTGYQETQYF,TGTGCCAGCAGCACGCCCGGGACAGGATATCAAGAGACCCAGTACTTC
TRBV7-9,TRBJ1-5,TRBD1,once,19,CASSLGGTGGEWSNQPQHF,TGTGCCAGCAGCTTAGGTGGGACAGGGGGCGAATGGAGCAATCAGCCCCAGCATTTT
TRBV19,TRBJ1-2,NA,NA,15,CASTQFAGENYGYTF,TGTGCCAGTACCCAATTTGCGGGAGAGAACTATGGCTACACCTTC
TRBV3-1/TRBV3-2,TRBJ1-1,NA,NA,12,CASSQEDIGAFF,TGTGCCAGCAGCCAAGAAGACATAGGAGCTTTCTTT
TRBV7-6,TRBJ1-2,NA,NA,16,CASSLGQTGLNYGYTF,TGTGCCAGCAGCTTAGGGCAAACAGGGCTAAACTATGGCTACACCTTC
TRBV15,TRBJ2-2,TRBD1,NA,18,CATSTVGTGGPNTGELFF,TGTGCCACCAGCACCGTTGGGACAGGGGGCCCCAACACCGGGGAGCTGTTTTTT
TRBV6-1,TRBJ2-5,TRBD1,NA,16,CASSEAMTGFQETQYF,TGTGCCAGCAGTGAAGCGATGACAGGGTTTCAAGAGACCCAGTACTTC
TRBV2,TRBJ2-5,TRBD1,NA,12,CASRGQAETQYF,TGTGCCAGCAGGGGACAGGCAGAGACCCAGTACTTC
TRBV5-1,TRBJ2-2,NA,NA,14,CASSSGASTGELFF,TGCGCCAGCAGCTCAGGGGCGAGTACCGGGGAGCTGTTTTTT
TRBV5-4,TRBJ1-6,NA,NA,14,CASSGGSLDSPLHF,TGTGCCAGCAGCGGAGGCAGCCTAGATTCACCCCTCCACTTT
TRBV7-2,TRBJ2-7,TRBD1,NA,14,CASSPGQGAYEQYF,TGTGCCAGCAGCCCCGGACAGGGGGCCTACGAGCAGTACTTC
TRBV12-3/TRBV12-4,TRBJ2-3,NA,NA,12,CASSLRVDTQYF,TGTGCCAGCAGTTTGCGTGTAGATACGCAGTATTTT